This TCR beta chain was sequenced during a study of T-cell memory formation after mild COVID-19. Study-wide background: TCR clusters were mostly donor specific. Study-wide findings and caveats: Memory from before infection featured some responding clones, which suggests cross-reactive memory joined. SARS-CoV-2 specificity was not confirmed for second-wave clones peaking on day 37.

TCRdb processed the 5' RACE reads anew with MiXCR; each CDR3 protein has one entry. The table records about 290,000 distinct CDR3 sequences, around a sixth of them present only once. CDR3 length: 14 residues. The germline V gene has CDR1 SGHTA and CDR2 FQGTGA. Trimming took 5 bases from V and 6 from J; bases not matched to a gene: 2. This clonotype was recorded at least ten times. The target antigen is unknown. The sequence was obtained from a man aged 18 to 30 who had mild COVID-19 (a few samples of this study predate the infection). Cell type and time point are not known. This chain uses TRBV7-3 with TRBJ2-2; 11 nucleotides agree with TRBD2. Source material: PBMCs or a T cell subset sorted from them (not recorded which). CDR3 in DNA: TGTGCCAGCAGCCTAGCGGGGGGCTCCGGGGAGCTGTTTTTT. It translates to CASSLAGGSGELFF.